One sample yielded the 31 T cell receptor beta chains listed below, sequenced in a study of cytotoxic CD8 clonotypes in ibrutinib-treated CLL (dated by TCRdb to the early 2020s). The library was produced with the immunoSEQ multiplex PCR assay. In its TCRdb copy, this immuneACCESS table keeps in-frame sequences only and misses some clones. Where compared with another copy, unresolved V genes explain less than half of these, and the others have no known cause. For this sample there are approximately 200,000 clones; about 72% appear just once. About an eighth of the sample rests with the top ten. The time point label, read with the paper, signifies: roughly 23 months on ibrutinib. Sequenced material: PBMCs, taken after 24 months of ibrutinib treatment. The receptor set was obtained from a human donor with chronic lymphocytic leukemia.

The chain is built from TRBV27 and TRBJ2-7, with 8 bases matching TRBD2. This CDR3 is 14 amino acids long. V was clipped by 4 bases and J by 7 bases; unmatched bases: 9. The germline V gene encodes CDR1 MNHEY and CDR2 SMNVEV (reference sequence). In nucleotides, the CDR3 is TGTGCCAGCAGTTCACTAGCGGAATCTTATGAGCAGTACTTC. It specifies CASSSLAESYEQYF.

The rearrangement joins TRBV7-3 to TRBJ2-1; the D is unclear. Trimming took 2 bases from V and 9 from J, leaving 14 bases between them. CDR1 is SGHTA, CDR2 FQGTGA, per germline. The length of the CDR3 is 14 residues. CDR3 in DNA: TGTGCCAGCAGCTTAGGGTACCCGGTTGTTGAGCAGTTCTTC. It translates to CASSLGYPVVEQFF.

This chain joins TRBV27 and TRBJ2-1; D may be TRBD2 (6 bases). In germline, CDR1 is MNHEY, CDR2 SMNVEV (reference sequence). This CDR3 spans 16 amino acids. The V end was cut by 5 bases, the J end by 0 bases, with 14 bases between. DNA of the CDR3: TGTGCCAGCAGTGAGCTAGCGCGCAGCTCCTACAATGAGCAGTTCTTC. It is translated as CASSELARSSYNEQFF.

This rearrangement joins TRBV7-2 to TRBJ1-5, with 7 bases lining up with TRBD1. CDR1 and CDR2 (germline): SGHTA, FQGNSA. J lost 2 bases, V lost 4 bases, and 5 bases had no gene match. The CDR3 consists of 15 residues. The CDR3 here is CASSYTGTGNQPQHF. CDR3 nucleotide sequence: TGTGCCAGCAGCTATACCGGGACAGGCAATCAGCCCCAGCATTTT.

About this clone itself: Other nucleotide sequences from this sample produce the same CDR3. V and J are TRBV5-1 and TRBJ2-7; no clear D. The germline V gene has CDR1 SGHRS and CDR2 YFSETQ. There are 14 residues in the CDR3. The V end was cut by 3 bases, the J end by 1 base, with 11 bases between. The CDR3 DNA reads TGCGCCAGCAGCTCCTTGGCTGCATCCTACGAGCAGTACTTC. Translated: CASSSLAASYEQYF.

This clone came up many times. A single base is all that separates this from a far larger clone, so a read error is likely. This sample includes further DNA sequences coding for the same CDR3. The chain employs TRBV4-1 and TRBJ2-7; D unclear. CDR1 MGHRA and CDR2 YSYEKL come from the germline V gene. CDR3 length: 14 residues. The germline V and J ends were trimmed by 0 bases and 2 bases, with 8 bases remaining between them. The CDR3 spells CASSQEYGPYEQYF. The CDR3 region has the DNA TGCGCCAGCAGCCAAGAGTACGGTCCCTACGAGCAGTACTTC.

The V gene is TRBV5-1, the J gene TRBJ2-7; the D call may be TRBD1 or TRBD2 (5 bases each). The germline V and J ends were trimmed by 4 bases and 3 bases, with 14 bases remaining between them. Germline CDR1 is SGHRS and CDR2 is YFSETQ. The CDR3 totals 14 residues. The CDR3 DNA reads TGCGCCAGCAGCACAGGACTGAAAATCTACGAGCAGTACTTC. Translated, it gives CASSTGLKIYEQYF.

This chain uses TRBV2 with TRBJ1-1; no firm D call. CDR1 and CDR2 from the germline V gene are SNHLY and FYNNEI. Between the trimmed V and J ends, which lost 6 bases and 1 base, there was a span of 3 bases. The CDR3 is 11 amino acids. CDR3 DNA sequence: TGTGCCAGCAGCTGGAACACTGAAGCTTTCTTT. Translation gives CASSWNTEAFF.

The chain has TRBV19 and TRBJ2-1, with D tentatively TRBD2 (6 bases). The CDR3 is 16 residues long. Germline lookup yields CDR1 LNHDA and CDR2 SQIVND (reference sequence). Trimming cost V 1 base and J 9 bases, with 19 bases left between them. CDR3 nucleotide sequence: TGTGCCAGTAGTATAGTTTACGGGAGACCGGAGTCTGAGCAGTTCTTC. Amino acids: CASSIVYGRPESEQFF.

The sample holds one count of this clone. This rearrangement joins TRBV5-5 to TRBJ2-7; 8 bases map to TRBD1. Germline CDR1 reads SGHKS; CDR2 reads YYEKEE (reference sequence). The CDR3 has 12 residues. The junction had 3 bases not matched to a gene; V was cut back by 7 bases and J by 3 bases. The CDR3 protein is CASGTGFYEQYF. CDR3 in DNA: TGTGCCAGCGGGACAGGCTTCTACGAGCAGTACTTC.

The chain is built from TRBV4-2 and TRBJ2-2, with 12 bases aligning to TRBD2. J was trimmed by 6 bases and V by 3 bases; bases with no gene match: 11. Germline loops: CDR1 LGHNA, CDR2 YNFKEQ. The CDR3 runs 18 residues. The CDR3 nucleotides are TGTGCCAGCAGCCACCGACTAGCGGGAGACCCAAGGGCCGGGGAGCTGTTTTTT. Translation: CASSHRLAGDPRAGELFF.

The CDR3 DNA reads as TGTGCCAGCAGCCAGGACCCCCCCGGCAGGGGGTTAATTAGCAATCAGCCCCAGCATTTT. Its translation: CASSQDPPGRGLISNQPQHF. The chain joins TRBV4-2 to TRBJ1-5; 7 nucleotides agree with TRBD1. Germline CDR1 and CDR2: LGHNA and YNFKEQ. V was pared by 3 bases and J by 0 bases, with 17 bases of the junction left unmatched. The CDR3 loop spans 20 amino acids.

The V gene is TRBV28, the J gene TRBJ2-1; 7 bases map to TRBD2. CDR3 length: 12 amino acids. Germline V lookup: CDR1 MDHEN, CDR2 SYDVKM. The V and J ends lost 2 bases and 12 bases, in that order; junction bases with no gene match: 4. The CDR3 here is CASSLSGMGQFF. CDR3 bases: TGTGCCAGCAGTTTAAGCGGGATGGGGCAGTTCTTC.

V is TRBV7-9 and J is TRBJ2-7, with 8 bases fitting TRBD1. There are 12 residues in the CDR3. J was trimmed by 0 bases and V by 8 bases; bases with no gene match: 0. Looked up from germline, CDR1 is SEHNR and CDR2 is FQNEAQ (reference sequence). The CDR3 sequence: CASGQGSYEQYF. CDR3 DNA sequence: TGTGCCAGCGGACAGGGCTCCTACGAGCAGTACTTC.

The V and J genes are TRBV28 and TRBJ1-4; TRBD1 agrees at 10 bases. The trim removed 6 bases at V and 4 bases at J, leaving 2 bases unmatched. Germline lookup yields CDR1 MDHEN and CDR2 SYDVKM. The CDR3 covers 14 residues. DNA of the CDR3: TGTGCCAGCAGGGGGACAGGGGATAATGAAAAACTGTTTTTT. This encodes CASRGTGDNEKLFF.

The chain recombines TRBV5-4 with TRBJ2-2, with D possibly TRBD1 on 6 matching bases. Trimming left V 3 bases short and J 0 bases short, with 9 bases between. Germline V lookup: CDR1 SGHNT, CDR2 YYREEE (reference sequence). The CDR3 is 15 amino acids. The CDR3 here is CASSSGHTNTGELFF. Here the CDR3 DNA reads TGTGCCAGCAGCTCGGGACATACGAACACCGGGGAGCTGTTTTTT.

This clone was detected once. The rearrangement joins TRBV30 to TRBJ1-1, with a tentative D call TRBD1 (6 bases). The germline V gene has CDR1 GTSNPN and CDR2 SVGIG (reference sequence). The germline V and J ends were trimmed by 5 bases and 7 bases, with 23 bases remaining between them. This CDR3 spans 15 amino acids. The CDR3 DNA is TGTGCCTGGGCCGGGACATCGGCGGTGGGGCGTGAAGCTTTCTTT. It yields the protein CAWAGTSAVGREAFF.

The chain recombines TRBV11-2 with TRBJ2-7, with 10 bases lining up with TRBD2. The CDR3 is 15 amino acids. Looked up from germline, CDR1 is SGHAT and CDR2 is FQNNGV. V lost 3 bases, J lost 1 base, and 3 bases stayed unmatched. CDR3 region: CASSLGLASSYEQYF. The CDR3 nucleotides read TGTGCCAGCAGCTTGGGACTAGCGAGTTCCTACGAGCAGTACTTC.

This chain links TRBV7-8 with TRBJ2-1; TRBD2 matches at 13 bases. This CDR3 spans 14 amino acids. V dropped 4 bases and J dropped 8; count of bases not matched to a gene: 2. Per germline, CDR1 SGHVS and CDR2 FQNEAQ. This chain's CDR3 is CASSSTSGRDEQFF. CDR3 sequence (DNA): TGTGCCAGCAGCTCTACTAGCGGGAGGGATGAGCAGTTCTTC.

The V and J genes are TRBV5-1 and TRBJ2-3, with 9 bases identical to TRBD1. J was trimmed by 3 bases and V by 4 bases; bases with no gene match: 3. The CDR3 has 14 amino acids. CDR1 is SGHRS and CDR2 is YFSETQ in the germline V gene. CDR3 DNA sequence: TGCGCCAGCAGCGACGGACAGGGGACAGATACGCAGTATTTT. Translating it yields CASSDGQGTDTQYF.

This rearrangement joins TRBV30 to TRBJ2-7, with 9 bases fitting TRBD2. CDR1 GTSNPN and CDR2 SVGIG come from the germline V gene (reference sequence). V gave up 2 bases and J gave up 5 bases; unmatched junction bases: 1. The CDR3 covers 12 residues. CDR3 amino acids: CAWSRLADEQYF. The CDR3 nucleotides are TGTGCCTGGAGTCGACTAGCGGACGAGCAGTACTTC.

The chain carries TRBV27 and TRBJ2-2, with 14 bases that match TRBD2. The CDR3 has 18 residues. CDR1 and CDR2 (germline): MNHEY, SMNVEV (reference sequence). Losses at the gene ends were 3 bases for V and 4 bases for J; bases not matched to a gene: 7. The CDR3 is CASSFRLAGGRGTGELFF. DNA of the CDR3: TGTGCCAGCAGTTTTAGACTAGCGGGAGGGCGCGGCACCGGGGAGCTGTTTTTT.

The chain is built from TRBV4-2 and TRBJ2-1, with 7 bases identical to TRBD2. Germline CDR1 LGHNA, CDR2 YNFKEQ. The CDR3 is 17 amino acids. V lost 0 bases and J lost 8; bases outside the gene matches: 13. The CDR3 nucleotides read TGTGCCAGCAGCCAAGAACCCCACGGGGAGGGCTATCATGAGCAGTTCTTC. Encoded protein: CASSQEPHGEGYHEQFF.

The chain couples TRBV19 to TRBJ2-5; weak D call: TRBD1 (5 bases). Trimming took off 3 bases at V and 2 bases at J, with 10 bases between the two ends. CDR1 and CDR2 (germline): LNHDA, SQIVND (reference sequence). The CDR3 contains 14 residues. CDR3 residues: CASSIGAVQETQYF. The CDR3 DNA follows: TGTGCCAGTAGTATTGGGGCAGTTCAAGAGACCCAGTACTTC.

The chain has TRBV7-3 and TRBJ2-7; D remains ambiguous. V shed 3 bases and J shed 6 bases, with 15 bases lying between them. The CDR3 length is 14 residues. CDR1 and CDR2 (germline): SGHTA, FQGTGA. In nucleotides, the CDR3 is TGTGCCAGCAGCTTGAAGTTCGCTGAAGGCGAGCAGTACTTC. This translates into CASSLKFAEGEQYF. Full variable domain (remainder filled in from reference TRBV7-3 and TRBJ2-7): GAGVSQTPSNKVTEKGKYVELRCDPISGHTALYWYRQSLGQGPEFLIYFQGTGAADDSGLPNDRFFAVRPEGSVSTLKIQRTERGDSAVYLCASSLKFAEGEQYFGPGTRLTVT.

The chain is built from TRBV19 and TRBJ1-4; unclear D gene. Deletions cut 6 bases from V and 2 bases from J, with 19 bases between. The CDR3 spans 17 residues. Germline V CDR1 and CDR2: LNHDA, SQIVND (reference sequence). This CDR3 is CASRNTFRSMTNEKLFF. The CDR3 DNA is TGTGCCAGTAGAAATACATTCCGGTCCATGACTAATGAAAAACTGTTTTTT.

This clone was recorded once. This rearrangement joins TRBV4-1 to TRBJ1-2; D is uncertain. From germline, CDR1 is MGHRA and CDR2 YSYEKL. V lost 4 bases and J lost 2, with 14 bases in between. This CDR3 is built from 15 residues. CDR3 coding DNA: TGCGCCAGCAGCCGAGCCCTTGGTAAGAACTATGGCTACACCTTC. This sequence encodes CASSRALGKNYGYTF.

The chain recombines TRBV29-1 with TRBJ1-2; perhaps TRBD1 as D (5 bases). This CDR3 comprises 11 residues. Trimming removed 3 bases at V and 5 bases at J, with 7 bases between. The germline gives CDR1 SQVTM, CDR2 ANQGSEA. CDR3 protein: CSVERGYGYTF. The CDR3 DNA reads TGCAGCGTTGAGAGGGGTTATGGCTACACCTTC.

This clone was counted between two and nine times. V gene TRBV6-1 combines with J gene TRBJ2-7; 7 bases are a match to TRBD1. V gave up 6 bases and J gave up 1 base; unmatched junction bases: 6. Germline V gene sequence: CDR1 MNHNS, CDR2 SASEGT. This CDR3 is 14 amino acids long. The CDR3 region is CASSPTGSSYEQYF. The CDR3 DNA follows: TGTGCCAGCAGCCCGACAGGGAGTTCCTACGAGCAGTACTTC.

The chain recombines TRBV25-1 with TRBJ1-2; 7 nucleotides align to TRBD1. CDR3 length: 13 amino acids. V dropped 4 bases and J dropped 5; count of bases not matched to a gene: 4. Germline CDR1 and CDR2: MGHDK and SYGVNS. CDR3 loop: CASSATGTYGYTF. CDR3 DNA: TGTGCCAGCAGTGCGACAGGGACATATGGCTACACCTTC.

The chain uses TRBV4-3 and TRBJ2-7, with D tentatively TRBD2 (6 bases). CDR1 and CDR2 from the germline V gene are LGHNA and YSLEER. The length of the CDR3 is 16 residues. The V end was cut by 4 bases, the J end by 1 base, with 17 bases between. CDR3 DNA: TGCGCCAGCAGCCCCCACGGGCCCGGGAGTTCCTACGAGCAGTACTTC. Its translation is CASSPHGPGSSYEQYF.